Listed here is a single T cell receptor beta chain. There is no known antigen for this receptor. One base away there is no much larger clone; base qualities are not given. The entry originates in a study of OX40 agonist ivuxolimab in advanced cancers. Background for the entire study: Ivuxolimab was a fully human IgG2 agonistic monoclonal antibody targeting the costimulatory receptor OX40 (CD134). Intravenous ivuxolimab was administered to patients every 2 weeks at six dose levels: 0.01, 0.1, 0.3, 1.5, 3 and 10 mg/kg. Of the 52 patients in dose escalation, 19 had hepatocellular carcinoma, roughly 15 had melanoma, 9 had renal cell carcinoma and 9 had head and neck cancer. In the dose-escalation cohort, 70% to 85% of patients were male, and the mean age was roughly 60 years, with a range of about 23 to 85. Patients were allowed to have had prior anti-PD-1, anti-PD-L1 or anti-CTLA-4 therapy, and roughly two fifths of the dose-escalation patients had been treated with checkpoint inhibitors. Partial responses occurred in three dose-escalation patients: two with cutaneous melanoma and one with hepatocellular carcinoma. The point of sequencing TCRbeta in the periphery was to test whether ivuxolimab changed TCR sequence diversity and drove clonal T-cell expansion. The paper reports the monotherapy dose-escalation portion (N of about 52 patients) of the phase I ivuxolimab trial.

The research as a whole found: The antigen specificity of the clonally expanded peripheral T cells was not determined. Low levels of normalized T-cell clonal expansion were also seen in some nonresponding patients. On average, CD8+ T cells showed more expanded clones than CD4+ T cells after ivuxolimab. Clonal expansion of both CD4+ and CD8+ blood T cells was observed from baseline to week 6 at doses 0.1 to 3.0 mg/kg. In partial responders in the 0.1-3.0 mg/kg groups, normalized peripheral clonal expansion was found to be among the lowest, especially among CD8+ T cells.

The trial excluded patients who had a history of autoimmune disease or who were on systemic immunosuppression. Peripheral blood for TCR sequencing was collected from all dose cohorts at baseline, on cycle 4 day 1, and on cycle 7 day 1. The samples were taken from a phase I, first-in-human, multicenter, open-label dose-escalation trial of ivuxolimab. Adults with locally advanced or metastatic head and neck squamous cell, hepatocellular, melanoma or renal cell carcinoma were enrolled in the trial. Before TCR sequencing, CD4+ T cells and CD8+ T cells were sorted from peripheral blood as separate populations. To sequence the TCRbeta CDR3 region, genomic DNA was isolated from the sorted cells. The immunoSEQ Assay was used for sequencing of TCRbeta CDR3 regions. The immuneACCESS repertoire file appears here via TCRdb, limited to in-frame rearrangements. These files lack a portion of the clones; in checked studies, under half of the deficit traces to unresolved V genes, and the cause of the others is not known. The sample contains 60,000 to 80,000 clones, around 80% of them found a single time. The ten biggest clones cover about 5% of the sample.

Relative to germline, V is 1 base shorter and J is 5 bases shorter, with 13 bases between their ends. Its CDR3 holds 14 amino acids, cysteine through phenylalanine. CDR3 DNA only is kept here, 42 bases in frame from base 1. Looking up the germline V gene yields CDR1 SGDLS and CDR2 YYNGEE. Recombination joined TRBV9 with TRBJ2-7; the D gene is possibly TRBD1, with 5 bases matching. The clonotype originates from an adult with an advanced solid tumor such as melanoma, head and neck, liver or kidney cancer. The source was CD4+ or CD8+ T cells sorted from blood, collected in a trial of the OX40 agonist ivuxolimab. The CDR3 loop reads CASSVSLGPDEQYF. The sequence in DNA is TGTGCCAGCAGCGTATCGTTGGGGCCAGACGAGCAGTACTTC.